What follows are 18 T cell receptor beta chains derived from one specimen sequenced in a study of T cells in tuberculosis (dated 2018 in TCRdb). Receptor amplification or capture employed the immunoSEQ multiplex PCR assay. The table was pulled from immuneACCESS by TCRdb, which kept in-frame rearrangements only. Such tables lose some clones; where checked, under half of the loss comes from unresolved V genes, and the rest has no known cause. Here the sample has fewer than 35,000 clones; 95% to 96% occur a single time. Over 2% of the sample is in the top ten clones. Sample: PBMCs. Source of these receptors: a donor under 30 with latent tuberculosis or without tuberculosis infection.

J is TRBJ1-5 and V is TRBV5-5; 8 nucleotides align to TRBD1. Germline V gives CDR1 SGHKS, CDR2 YYEKEE (reference sequence). There are 15 residues in the CDR3. The junction had 9 bases not matched to a gene; V was cut back by 4 bases and J by 6 bases. In DNA form, the CDR3 reads TGTGCCAGCAGCCTCCTTGACAGGGGCGGTCAGCCCCAGCATTTT. Its protein product is CASSLLDRGGQPQHF.

This clone was counted a single time. This rearrangement joins TRBV28 to TRBJ2-3; unclear D gene. CDR3 length: 15 amino acids. Trimming pared 5 bases from V and 0 bases from J, leaving 12 bases between. The germline CDR1 and CDR2 sequences are MDHEN and SYDVKM. CDR3 DNA sequence: TGTGCCAGCAGTCCCATAATTGGCAGCACAGATACGCAGTATTTT. Translated: CASSPIIGSTDTQYF.

This chain connects TRBV5-1 to TRBJ2-3; perhaps TRBD1 as D (6 bases). The V and J ends lost 5 bases and 2 bases respectively, with 21 bases between them. The CDR3 is made up of 17 amino acids. CDR1 SGHRS and CDR2 YFSETQ come from the germline V gene. The CDR3 sequence is CASRQLTKGQNTDTQYF. The DNA for the CDR3 is TGCGCCAGCAGACAACTGACAAAAGGACAGAACACAGATACGCAGTATTTT.

The chain carries TRBV15 and TRBJ1-5, with 11 bases aligning to TRBD1. In germline, CDR1 is LNHNV, CDR2 YYDKDF (reference sequence). The CDR3 has 21 residues. With V trimmed by 2 bases and J by 3 bases, 18 bases remained unmatched. CDR3 loop: CATSRSAWTGGEERLNQPQHF. For the CDR3, the DNA is TGTGCCACCAGCAGATCCGCCTGGACAGGGGGCGAAGAGCGCCTCAATCAGCCCCAGCATTTT.

The chain has TRBV5-4 and TRBJ2-3; 12 bases map to TRBD2. V shed 3 bases, J shed 5 bases, and the junction held 4 bases outside the gene matches. Germline V gene sequence: CDR1 SGHNT, CDR2 YYREEE (reference sequence). This CDR3 comprises 15 residues. The chain's CDR3 is CASSYRTSGEDTQYF. The DNA of the CDR3 is TGTGCCAGCAGCTACCGGACTAGCGGGGAAGATACGCAGTATTTT.

V usage is TRBV5-4 and J usage is TRBJ2-4; 7 bases line up with TRBD2. Germline V lookup: CDR1 SGHNT, CDR2 YYREEE (reference sequence). V was pared by 1 base and J by 0 bases, with 10 bases of the junction left unmatched. The CDR3 is 18 residues long. In DNA form, the CDR3 reads TGTGCCAGCAGCTTGTCCTCTACTAGCGACCTAGCCAAAAACATTCAGTACTTC. It is translated as CASSLSSTSDLAKNIQYF.

This chain uses TRBV7-9 with TRBJ2-7; 8 bases are shared with TRBD1. V trimming: 5 bases; J trimming: 1 base; junction bases outside the gene matches: 19. This CDR3 comprises 19 residues. Germline CDR1 and CDR2: SEHNR and FQNEAQ (reference sequence). In DNA, the CDR3 is TGTGCCAGCAGCCAACCGACGGACAGGGCCAGTATCTATTCCTACGAGCAGTACTTC. Amino acids: CASSQPTDRASIYSYEQYF.

This chain links TRBV19 with TRBJ2-3; a weak D match, TRBD1 (5 bases). V lost 6 bases and J lost 4, with 20 bases in between. The CDR3 has 16 amino acids. CDR1 is LNHDA, CDR2 SQIVND, per germline (reference sequence). The CDR3 DNA sequence: TGTGCCAGTAGCCTATCGTCAGGGCCCGGGCCAGATACGCAGTATTTT. It specifies CASSLSSGPGPDTQYF.

The CDR3 DNA sequence: TGTGCCAGCAGCTTGGGTAGCGGGAGCCTCAATGAGCAGTTCTTC. Protein: CASSLGSGSLNEQFF. This chain uses TRBV7-9 with TRBJ2-1, with 9 positions matching TRBD2. Germline CDR1 reads SEHNR; CDR2 reads FQNEAQ (reference sequence). The CDR3 consists of 15 residues. V lost 3 bases to trimming and J lost 6 bases; unmatched junction nucleotides: 6.

The genes are TRBV2 and TRBJ2-3; TRBD2 is a possible D gene (6 bases). Per germline, CDR1 SNHLY and CDR2 FYNNEI. V lost 8 bases and J lost 3, with 21 bases in between. The CDR3 extends over 16 amino acids. For the CDR3, the DNA is TGTGCCAGCGATCAATGGGGGGACTCTCAAACAGATACGCAGTATTTT. Residues: CASDQWGDSQTDTQYF.

The rearrangement uses TRBV9 and TRBJ2-2; TRBD1 is a possible D gene (5 bases). Trimming stripped 2 bases from V and 4 bases from J, with 6 bases between. Germline V gene data show CDR1 as SGDLS and CDR2 as YYNGEE. This CDR3 has 13 residues. The CDR3: CASSVTATGELFF. In nucleotides, the CDR3 is TGTGCCAGCAGCGTGACAGCCACCGGGGAGCTGTTTTTT.

The rearrangement uses TRBV2 and TRBJ2-3; maybe TRBD2 (5 bases). The CDR3 totals 15 residues. Germline V gene sequence: CDR1 SNHLY, CDR2 FYNNEI. Between the trimmed V and J ends, which lost 8 bases and 0 bases, there was a span of 15 bases. The CDR3 is CASHERGFSTDTQYF. The CDR3 DNA sequence: TGTGCCAGCCATGAACGGGGTTTTAGCACAGATACGCAGTATTTT.

The chain links TRBV6-6 to TRBJ2-1, with 7 nucleotides matching TRBD1. V lost 5 bases, J lost 7 bases, and 11 bases stayed unmatched. CDR1 and CDR2 from the germline V gene are MNHNY and SVGAGI (reference sequence). The CDR3 covers 15 residues. The CDR3 nucleotides are TGTGCCAGCAGTGACCGGGACAGACGTTGGAATGAGCAGTTCTTC. It translates to CASSDRDRRWNEQFF.

The chain combines TRBV29-1 with TRBJ2-5; TRBD2 matches at 12 bases. This CDR3 comprises 23 residues. The germline CDR1 and CDR2 sequences are SQVTM and ANQGSEA. With 0 bases clipped from V and 2 bases from J, the junction kept 25 bases outside the gene matches. This CDR3 is CSVEDIRTVTSGRRPGRQETQYF. CDR3 sequence (DNA): TGCAGCGTTGAAGATATCCGGACGGTAACTAGCGGGAGGAGGCCCGGGAGACAAGAGACCCAGTACTTC. Variable domain in full (rest from reference TRBV29-1 and TRBJ2-5): SAVISQKPSRDICQRGTSLTIQCQVDSQVTMMFWYRQQPGQSLTLIATANQGSEATYESGFVIDKFPISRPNLTFSTLTVSNMSPEDSSIYLCSVEDIRTVTSGRRPGRQETQYFGPGTRLLVL.

The V gene is TRBV18, the J gene TRBJ1-3; 8 nucleotides match TRBD1. Losses at the gene ends were 7 bases for V and 4 bases for J; bases not matched to a gene: 9. This CDR3 has 15 residues. CDR1 and CDR2 (germline): KGHSH, LQKENI. CDR3 DNA: TGTGCCAGCTTTGACAGGGGAAAGTCCGGAAACACCATATATTTT. It is translated as CASFDRGKSGNTIYF.

The chain is built from TRBV6-1 and TRBJ1-1, with D tentatively TRBD1 (6 bases). V dropped 5 bases and J dropped 1 base, with 14 bases sitting between them. The CDR3 contains 15 residues. Looked up from germline, CDR1 is MNHNS and CDR2 is SASEGT. As DNA, the CDR3 is TGTGCCAGCAGTCTAGGGGGTACTAAGAACACTGAAGCTTTCTTT. Protein product: CASSLGGTKNTEAFF.

The CDR3 nucleotides are TGTGCCAGCTCACCACTCGGCGGCGGGGATGAGCAGTTCTTC. Translation: CASSPLGGGDEQFF. The chain recombines TRBV18 with TRBJ2-1; TRBD2 is a possible D gene (6 bases). CDR1 KGHSH and CDR2 LQKENI come from the germline V gene. V was cut by 1 base and J by 8 bases, with 12 bases left in between. The CDR3 is 14 residues long. The variable domain in full, completed from reference TRBV18 and TRBJ2-1, reads NAGVMQNPRHLVRRRGQEARLRCSPMKGHSHVYWYRQLPEEGLKFMVYLQKENIIDESGMPKERFSAEFPKEGPSILRIQQVVRGDSAAYFCASSPLGGGDEQFFGPGTRLTVL.

The chain combines TRBV5-1 with TRBJ2-3, with 10 bases fitting TRBD2. The CDR3 covers 15 residues. CDR1 SGHRS and CDR2 YFSETQ come from the germline V gene. V was clipped by 5 bases and J by 1 base; unmatched bases: 4. The CDR3 region is CASRLGTSGTDTQYF. DNA of the CDR3: TGCGCCAGCAGGCTCGGGACTAGCGGCACAGATACGCAGTATTTT. Drawing the rest from reference TRBV5-1 and TRBJ2-3, the complete variable domain is KAGVTQTPRYLIKTRGQQVTLSCSPISGHRSVSWYQQTPGQGLQFLFEYFSETQRNKGNFPGRFSGRQFSNSRSEMNVSTLELGDSALYLCASRLGTSGTDTQYFGPGTRLTVL.